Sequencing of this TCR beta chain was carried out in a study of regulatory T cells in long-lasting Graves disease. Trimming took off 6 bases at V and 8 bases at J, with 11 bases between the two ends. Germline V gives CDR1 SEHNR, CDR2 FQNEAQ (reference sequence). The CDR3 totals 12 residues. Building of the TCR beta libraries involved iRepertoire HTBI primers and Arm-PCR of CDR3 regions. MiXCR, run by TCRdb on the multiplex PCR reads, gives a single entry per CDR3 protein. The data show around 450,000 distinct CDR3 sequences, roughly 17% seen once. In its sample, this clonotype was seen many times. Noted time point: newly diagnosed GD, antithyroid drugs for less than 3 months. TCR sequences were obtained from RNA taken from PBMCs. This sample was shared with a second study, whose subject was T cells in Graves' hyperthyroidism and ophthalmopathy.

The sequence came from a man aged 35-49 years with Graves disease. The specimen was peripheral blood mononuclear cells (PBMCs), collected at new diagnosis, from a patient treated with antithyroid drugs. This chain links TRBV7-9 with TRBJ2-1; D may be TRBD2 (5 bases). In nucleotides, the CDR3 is TGTGCCAGCAGGTCGGCGGGCGATGAGCAGTTCTTC. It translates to CASRSAGDEQFF.